This T cell receptor beta chain is from a study of T cell repertoires in cytomegalovirus infection. Across the study: In public TCR beta signatures, there were indications of both CMV infection and matching HLA type. Broader study findings: Within the response measured ex vivo, HLA-C-restricted CMV-specific TCR beta clonotypes were dominant. Pooled public TCR beta family frequency picked out CMV carriers with the relevant HLA.

MiXCR, applied by TCRdb to the reads, yields one record per CDR3 protein. The table has under 600,000 distinct CDR3 sequences, 16% seen once; the top ten hold roughly a quarter. This clonotype occurred many times. Its cognate antigen is unknown. Germline CDR1 and CDR2: SGHTA and FQGTGA. The CDR3 is made up of 13 amino acids. Trimming stripped 2 bases from V and 2 bases from J, with 6 bases between. The sample comprised CD8+ T cells from PBMCs. The rearrangement joins TRBV7-3 to TRBJ1-1; D gene ambiguous. The TCR originated in a human donor in good health (CMV status not recorded). Some clones in this sample may be carry-over from other donors' samples. CDR3 protein: CASSLHGNTEAFF. CDR3 sequence (DNA): TGTGCCAGCAGCTTACACGGAAACACTGAAGCTTTCTTT.